This TCR beta chain emerged from a study of cytomegalovirus exposure and HLA in healthy donors. Use of 60 Vbeta and 13 Jbeta primers characterized the PCR. Only in-frame clones appear in the TCRdb table, and some are missing; sequencing was by immunoSEQ multiplex PCR. The sample holds about 83,000 clones, more than 80% seen once. Study-wide findings and caveats: Generally TCR sequences proved uncommon, though certain public TCRs appeared in numerous donors.

About this clone: Antigen unknown.

This receptor was identified in a woman in her twenties or thirties in good health and CMV-seronegative. Material for sequencing was PBMCs.

CDR3 residues: CASSLTYGAEAFF. CDR3 DNA: TGTGCCAGCAGCTTGACATACGGGGCTGAAGCTTTCTTT. The rearrangement joins TRBV5-6 to TRBJ1-1; no reliable D call. The CDR3 contains 13 residues. Germline CDR1 and CDR2: SGHDT and YYEEEE. Between the trimmed V and J ends, which lost 1 base and 6 bases, there was a span of 10 bases.